These 27 T cell receptor beta chains originate from one sample sequenced in a study of T-cell memory formation after mild COVID-19. TCRdb ran MiXCR on the 5' RACE reads and lists one entry per CDR3 protein. The top ten hold roughly 40% of the sample, which has approximately 110,000 distinct CDR3 sequences, about a fifth seen once. Sequenced material: PBMCs or a T cell subset sorted from them (not recorded which). The origin of the receptors is a man younger than 35 who had mild COVID-19 (a few samples of this study predate the infection). Cell type and time point are not known.

J is TRBJ2-7 and V is TRBV20-1; TRBD1 agrees at 7 bases. Germline CDR1 and CDR2: DFQATT and SNEGSKA (reference sequence). Losses at the gene ends were 0 bases for V and 3 bases for J; bases not matched to a gene: 8. This CDR3 region has 15 residues. The CDR3 reads CSARDPGQSDYEQYF. The CDR3 DNA follows: TGCAGTGCTAGAGACCCGGGACAGTCGGACTACGAGCAGTACTTC.

The chain employs TRBV11-3 and TRBJ2-3, with D possibly being TRBD1 (6 bases). The CDR3 length is 16 residues. V was pared by 5 bases and J by 3 bases, with 18 bases between. Germline CDR1 SGHNT, CDR2 YENEEA. The CDR3 coding sequence is TGTGCCAGCAGCCAATACAGGACAGAGGAAACAGATACGCAGTATTTT. Translated, it gives CASSQYRTEETDTQYF.

V usage is TRBV28 and J usage is TRBJ1-5; tentative D call: TRBD1 (5 bases). V lost 1 base and J 6 bases, leaving 16 bases between the germline ends. CDR1 is MDHEN, CDR2 SYDVKM, per germline. CDR3 length: 16 amino acids. The CDR3 bases are TGTGCCAGCAGTTTATCCGGCAGGGTGGTGGGTCAGCCCCAGCATTTT. Translating gives CASSLSGRVVGQPQHF.

This clonotype was detected only a few times. The genes are TRBV4-3 and TRBJ1-2; D is uncertain. CDR3 length equals 13 residues. Germline CDR1 LGHNA, CDR2 YSLEER. V was shortened by 1 base and J by 6 bases, with 9 bases between the two germline ends. The CDR3 DNA reads TGCGCCAGCAGCCAAGTTGCCAACGATGGCTACACCTTC. This translates into CASSQVANDGYTF.

The rearrangement joins TRBV20-1 to TRBJ2-7; D gene ambiguous. CDR1 and CDR2 from the germline V gene are DFQATT and SNEGSKA (reference sequence). With 3 bases removed from V and 2 bases from J, the gap between germline ends came to 14 bases. The CDR3 length is 14 residues. For the CDR3, the DNA is TGCAGTGCTAGGTTGTTGGTGGCCGCCTACGAGCAGTACTTC. Residues: CSARLLVAAYEQYF.

The chain carries TRBV20-1 and TRBJ2-7, with D perhaps being TRBD1 or TRBD2 (5 bases each). The CDR3 spans 15 residues. Per germline, CDR1 DFQATT and CDR2 SNEGSKA (reference sequence). Trimming cost V 0 bases and J 2 bases, with 14 bases left between them. This chain's CDR3 is CSARDRDEETYEQYF. The CDR3 DNA follows: TGCAGTGCTAGAGATCGGGACGAGGAAACCTACGAGCAGTACTTC.

The CDR3 spells CASSQGAGRGAYEQYF. As DNA, the CDR3 is TGCGCCAGCAGCCAAGGTGCGGGACGGGGGGCCTACGAGCAGTACTTC. This chain uses TRBV4-1 with TRBJ2-7, with TRBD2 matching over 7 bases. J lost 2 bases, V lost 1 base, and 8 bases had no gene match. The germline gives CDR1 MGHRA, CDR2 YSYEKL. CDR3 length: 16 amino acids.

V gene TRBV15 combines with J gene TRBJ2-5; D may be TRBD1 (5 bases). There are 14 residues in the CDR3. Germline lookup yields CDR1 LNHNV and CDR2 YYDKDF (reference sequence). Trimming cost V 0 bases and J 3 bases, with 8 bases left between them. The CDR3: CATSRDATEETQYF. CDR3 DNA sequence: TGTGCCACCAGCAGAGATGCGACAGAAGAGACCCAGTACTTC.

The chain employs TRBV9 and TRBJ2-1; 10 bases are shared with TRBD2. The ends lost 0 bases at V and 4 bases at J; junction bases unmatched: 7. Germline V lookup: CDR1 SGDLS, CDR2 YYNGEE. The CDR3 is 17 residues long. The CDR3 coding sequence is TGTGCCAGCAGCGTAGGCGCTAGCGGGGGTCTTTACAATGAGCAGTTCTTC. Translating gives CASSVGASGGLYNEQFF.

This clonotype has only a few counts. V is TRBV7-2 and J is TRBJ2-7, with 9 nucleotides matching TRBD1. Per germline, CDR1 SGHTA and CDR2 FQGNSA. The CDR3 spans 14 residues. After removal of 1 base from V and 5 bases from J, the junction contained 3 bases not matched to a gene. CDR3 DNA sequence: TGTGCCAGCAGCTTAGAGGGACAGGGCGACGAGCAGTACTTC. Its translation is CASSLEGQGDEQYF.

The V gene is TRBV6-1, the J gene TRBJ1-5, with D uncertain. Germline CDR1 is MNHNS and CDR2 is SASEGT. V lost 1 base, J lost 0 bases, and 7 bases lay in between. This CDR3 has 15 amino acids. CDR3 nucleotide sequence: TGTGCCAGCAGTGAAGAGGAGTATAGCAATCAGCCCCAGCATTTT. It codes for CASSEEEYSNQPQHF.

This clonotype was observed a handful of times. The chain joins TRBV12-3 or TRBV12-4 to TRBJ2-3; 9 bases align to TRBD1. The CDR3 runs 15 residues. Losses at the gene ends were 3 bases for V and 2 bases for J; bases not matched to a gene: 3. CDR3: CASSFRTGDTDTQYF. CDR3 coding DNA: TGTGCCAGCAGTTTTCGGACAGGGGACACAGATACGCAGTATTTT.

The V call is TRBV4-1, the J call TRBJ2-7; the D is unclear. The CDR3 consists of 13 residues. Germline loops: CDR1 MGHRA, CDR2 YSYEKL. V lost 2 bases to trimming and J lost 6 bases, with 11 bases between them. CDR3 DNA: TGCGCCAGCAGCCAAACTGGGGTTTCCGAGCAGTACTTC. It translates to CASSQTGVSEQYF.

There are many counts of this clonotype. The rearrangement links TRBV4-1 to TRBJ2-7; D possibly corresponds to TRBD1 (5 bases). Germline V gene sequence: CDR1 MGHRA, CDR2 YSYEKL. V was pared by 2 bases and J by 3 bases, with 5 bases between. This CDR3 contains 12 residues. The CDR3 DNA sequence: TGCGCCAGCAGCCAAACAGGCTACGAGCAGTACTTC. It is translated as CASSQTGYEQYF.

There are a few counts of this clonotype. The rearrangement links TRBV12-3 or TRBV12-4 to TRBJ2-2; TRBD2 is a possible D gene (5 bases). The CDR3 contains 16 residues. V was clipped by 6 bases and J by 6 bases, with 20 bases between them. The CDR3 bases are TGTGCCAGCAGAGAAGACCCCGGAGAGGGCTCCGGGGAGCTGTTTTTT. It codes for CASREDPGEGSGELFF.

The rearrangement uses TRBV27 and TRBJ1-2, with 7 bases lining up with TRBD1. V dropped 5 bases and J dropped 4; count of bases not matched to a gene: 7. Germline CDR1 and CDR2: MNHEY and SMNVEV (reference sequence). The CDR3 has 14 residues. CDR3 loop: CASSPRQGGYGYTF. The CDR3 DNA reads TGTGCCAGCAGTCCCCGACAGGGTGGCTATGGCTACACCTTC.

The chain has TRBV6-6 and TRBJ1-2; D is uncertain. This CDR3 is 12 amino acids long. Germline assignment: CDR1 MNHNY and CDR2 SVGAGI (reference sequence). V lost 11 bases to trimming and J lost 3 bases, with 13 bases between them. The CDR3 loop reads CAGLGDDYGYTF. The DNA of the CDR3 is TGTGCCGGACTAGGAGACGACTATGGCTACACCTTC.

The V gene is TRBV7-2, the J gene TRBJ2-7; 9 nucleotides match TRBD2. CDR1 SGHTA and CDR2 FQGNSA come from the germline V gene. V lost 5 bases and J lost 2; bases outside the gene matches: 7. This CDR3 has 15 amino acids. The CDR3 sequence: CASSRPAGGTYEQYF. The CDR3 DNA sequence: TGTGCCAGCAGCCGCCCGGCGGGGGGGACCTACGAGCAGTACTTC.

This clonotype was picked up a small number of times. V is TRBV19 and J is TRBJ2-3; D might be TRBD1 or TRBD2, each matching 5 bases. This CDR3 has 14 residues. Germline assignment: CDR1 LNHDA and CDR2 SQIVND (reference sequence). V was cut by 5 bases and J by 2 bases, with 11 bases left in between. CDR3 sequence (DNA): TGTGCCAGTAGTGATGGGGACCCCACAGATACGCAGTATTTT. Amino acid sequence: CASSDGDPTDTQYF.

This clonotype was observed a few times. J is TRBJ2-3 and V is TRBV4-1, with TRBD2 matching 7 bases. V lost 0 bases to trimming and J lost 0 bases; unmatched junction nucleotides: 6. The CDR3 extends over 17 amino acids. In germline, CDR1 is MGHRA, CDR2 YSYEKL. The CDR3 sequence: CASSQDPPRGSTDTQYF. The CDR3 DNA is TGCGCCAGCAGCCAAGATCCGCCGCGGGGGAGCACAGATACGCAGTATTTT.

This clonotype was seen a few times. J is TRBJ2-2 and V is TRBV20-1, with a weak D call TRBD1 (5 bases). This CDR3 spans 14 amino acids. Germline V gives CDR1 DFQATT, CDR2 SNEGSKA (reference sequence). Trimming shortened V by 1 base and J by 6 bases, and 12 bases separated the two germline ends. CDR3 in DNA: TGCAGTGCTAGAGTTGCCAGGGTGCCCGGGGAGCTGTTTTTT. This translates into CSARVARVPGELFF.

This clonotype occurred a few times. The chain recombines TRBV4-1 with TRBJ2-1, with 9 bases fitting TRBD1. Germline V gene sequence: CDR1 MGHRA, CDR2 YSYEKL. The CDR3 has 15 residues. The V and J ends lost 2 bases and 4 bases, in that order; junction bases with no gene match: 3. The CDR3 nucleotides read TGCGCCAGCAGCCAACGGACAGGGGATTACAATGAGCAGTTCTTC. As protein: CASSQRTGDYNEQFF.

This clonotype appeared a few times. The chain combines TRBV7-9 with TRBJ1-1; D unclear. The CDR3 is 12 amino acids. Trimming removed 2 bases from V and 5 bases from J, with 6 bases in between. Looked up from germline, CDR1 is SEHNR and CDR2 is FQNEAQ (reference sequence). The CDR3 here is CASSLLGTEAFF. The CDR3 DNA follows: TGTGCCAGCAGCTTATTAGGGACTGAAGCTTTCTTT.

This clonotype has just a few counts. The V gene is TRBV12-3 or TRBV12-4, the J gene TRBJ2-7, with D possibly called TRBD1 or TRBD2 (5 bases each). This CDR3 has 13 residues. With 3 bases removed from V and 1 base from J, the gap between germline ends came to 7 bases. The CDR3 DNA is TGTGCCAGCAGTTTCGGGGCTTCCTACGAGCAGTACTTC. It yields the protein CASSFGASYEQYF.

This clonotype came up a few times. In DNA, the CDR3 is TGCGCCAGCAGCCAGGATACGACTAGCGGGGCGGTCACCGGGGAGCTGTTTTTT. Its translation: CASSQDTTSGAVTGELFF. J is TRBJ2-2 and V is TRBV4-3; TRBD2 agrees at 11 bases. J was trimmed by 4 bases and V by 3 bases; bases with no gene match: 10. CDR3 length: 18 residues. Germline CDR1 is LGHNA and CDR2 is YSLEER.

The chain joins TRBV24-1 to TRBJ2-5; TRBD2 matches at 7 bases. The germline V gene encodes CDR1 KGHDR and CDR2 SFDVKD. The CDR3 length is 15 residues. The V segment lost 4 bases and the J segment 5 bases; nucleotides outside the gene matches: 9. The CDR3 DNA sequence: TGTGCCACCAGTGAAGGTTCCGTGGGGGGGGAGACCCAGTACTTC. It translates to CATSEGSVGGETQYF.

This clonotype was found a few times. Here the CDR3 DNA reads TGTGCCAGCAGCCACGAAGTAGCTCCACGGCACGAGCAGTACTTC. Translated, it gives CASSHEVAPRHEQYF. The chain couples TRBV7-3 to TRBJ2-7; D remains ambiguous. The V end was cut by 5 bases, the J end by 5 bases, with 19 bases between. CDR1 and CDR2 from the germline V gene are SGHTA and FQGTGA. The CDR3 is 15 residues long.